Listed below are T cell receptor beta chains from one sample, sequenced in a study of CD8+ T cells in alopecia areata. TCRdb keeps only in-frame clones here, not all; method: immunoSEQ multiplex PCR. The sample includes around 110,000 clones, roughly three fifths seen only once; the top ten take roughly an eighth. The sequencing here drew on CD8+ T cells sorted from blood, taken at week 24, from a patient treated with tofacitinib. The receptors here all came from a human donor with alopecia areata. The CDR3 runs from the conserved cysteine through the conserved F or W. A D gene is named only where the DNA matches it firmly. The size of a clone is reported for some rows only, either as once, few or many, or as a class for expanded clones.

size,J,V,D,CDR3,DNA
NA,TRBJ2-7,TRBV7-8,TRBD1,CASSNRDRGTYEQYF,TGTGCCAGCAGCAACCGGGACAGGGGAACATACGAGCAGTACTTC
NA,TRBJ1-2,TRBV25-1,TRBD1,CASTSWQGDYGYTF,TGTGCCAGCACCTCATGGCAGGGGGACTATGGCTACACCTTC
NA,TRBJ2-5,TRBV13,NA,CASSLGDGPRETQYF,TGTGCCAGCAGCTTGGGAGACGGCCCTCGGGAGACCCAGTACTTC
NA,TRBJ2-1,TRBV7-9,NA,CASSLAGGYNEQFF,TGTGCCAGCAGCTTAGCAGGGGGCTACAATGAGCAGTTCTTC
NA,TRBJ1-1,TRBV20-1,NA,CSASPYTEAFF,TGCAGTGCTTCCCCATACACTGAAGCTTTCTTT
NA,TRBJ2-5,TRBV11-1,NA,CASSLGQETQYF,TGTGCCAGCAGCTTGGGCCAAGAGACCCAGTACTTC
few,TRBJ2-3,TRBV13,TRBD1,CASSTIGQADTQYF,TGTGCCAGCAGCACTATTGGACAGGCGGATACGCAGTATTTT
few,TRBJ2-2,TRBV4-3,TRBD1,CASSQDGIQDRGPGELFF,TGCGCCAGCAGCCAAGACGGAATCCAAGACAGGGGGCCCGGGGAGCTGTTTTTT
NA,TRBJ2-1,TRBV5-6,NA,CASSLGEISSYNEQFF,TGTGCCAGCAGCTTGGGGGAGATTAGCTCCTACAATGAGCAGTTCTTC
few,TRBJ2-7,TRBV11-2,NA,CASSVGAYTSYEQYF,TGTGCCAGCAGCGTCGGGGCTTATACCTCCTACGAGCAGTACTTC
few,TRBJ1-1,TRBV5-1,NA,CATRRNSDTEAFF,TGCGCCACCAGACGAAATTCCGACACTGAAGCTTTCTTT
NA,TRBJ2-2,TRBV6-5,TRBD2,CASSTSGENTGELFF,TGTGCCAGCAGTACTAGCGGAGAGAACACCGGGGAGCTGTTTTTT
NA,TRBJ1-2,TRBV5-1,TRBD1,CASSAGTEAWSYTF,TGCGCCAGCAGCGCCGGGACAGAGGCTTGGAGCTACACCTTC
NA,TRBJ2-2,TRBV7-9,NA,CASSLPLGGNTGELFF,TGTGCCAGCAGCTTACCTCTGGGGGGCAACACCGGGGAGCTGTTTTTT
NA,TRBJ2-7,TRBV30,NA,CAWSVSGPYEQYF,TGTGCCTGGAGTGTGTCGGGACCCTACGAGCAGTACTTC
NA,TRBJ2-7,TRBV9,NA,CASSVGGGDYEQYF,TGTGCCAGCAGCGTGGGGGGCGGAGACTACGAGCAGTACTTC
NA,TRBJ2-2,TRBV29-1,TRBD2,CSVISGGNTGELFF,TGCAGCGTCATCAGCGGGGGGAACACCGGGGAGCTGTTTTTT
few,TRBJ2-7,TRBV7-8,NA,CASSLDRSYEQYF,TGTGCCAGCAGCTTGGACAGATCCTACGAGCAGTACTTC
NA,TRBJ1-2,TRBV13,TRBD1,CASSPRPGTGLEGYTF,TGTGCCAGCAGCCCACGTCCCGGGACAGGGTTGGAAGGCTACACCTTC
few,TRBJ1-5,TRBV9,NA,CASSVGGIQPQHF,TGTGCCAGCAGCGTAGGGGGAATCCAGCCCCAGCATTTT
NA,TRBJ2-5,TRBV15,TRBD2,CATSTPGDSGGPQETQYF,TGTGCCACCAGCACCCCGGGGGATAGCGGGGGACCCCAAGAGACCCAGTACTTC
NA,TRBJ1-2,TRBV5-1,TRBD1,CASSSPGQSIYGYTF,TGCGCCAGCAGCTCCCCGGGACAGAGCATCTATGGCTACACCTTC
NA,TRBJ2-3,TRBV18,NA,CASSPPESDTQYF,TGTGCCAGCTCACCACCAGAGTCAGATACGCAGTATTTT
NA,TRBJ2-3,TRBV11-2,NA,CASSYPTYTDTQYF,TGTGCCAGCAGCTATCCTACCTACACAGATACGCAGTATTTT
NA,TRBJ1-2,TRBV29-1,TRBD1,CSVEEQGRYGYTF,TGCAGCGTTGAAGAACAGGGGCGCTATGGCTACACCTTC
few,TRBJ1-2,TRBV6-1,NA,CASSPSQGYYGYTF,TGTGCCAGCAGTCCGTCCCAGGGGTACTATGGCTACACCTTC
few,TRBJ2-1,TRBV7-8,TRBD2,CASSLQSGGASNEQFF,TGTGCCAGCAGCTTACAGAGCGGGGGGGCATCCAATGAGCAGTTCTTC
NA,TRBJ2-3,TRBV9,TRBD2,CASSVGGLATDTQYF,TGTGCCAGCAGCGTAGGGGGACTAGCAACAGATACGCAGTATTTT
NA,TRBJ1-2,TRBV14,NA,CASSQGGRVYGYTF,TGTGCCAGCAGCCAAGGGGGAAGGGTCTATGGCTACACCTTC
few,TRBJ1-1,TRBV29-1,TRBD1,CSVDEGAEDTEAFF,TGCAGCGTTGATGAGGGGGCGGAGGACACTGAAGCTTTCTTT
NA,TRBJ1-5,TRBV7-9,TRBD1,CASSLGLTGDRPQHF,TGTGCCAGCAGCTTAGGGTTGACTGGGGACAGGCCCCAGCATTTT
NA,TRBJ1-1,TRBV5-4,NA,CASSPIQYQNTEAFF,TGTGCCAGCAGCCCGATACAGTACCAGAACACTGAAGCTTTCTTT
NA,TRBJ2-1,TRBV6-5,TRBD1,CASSYSGQGDEQFF,TGTGCCAGCAGTTACTCCGGACAGGGCGATGAGCAGTTCTTC
NA,TRBJ2-7,TRBV5-1,NA,CASSLHRSDPSYEQYF,TGCGCCAGCAGCTTGCACAGATCGGACCCCTCCTACGAGCAGTACTTC
NA,TRBJ2-2,TRBV27,NA,CASSWEYHTGELFF,TGTGCCAGCAGTTGGGAATATCACACCGGGGAGCTGTTTTTT
NA,TRBJ1-1,TRBV29-1,NA,CSVEDPGHRVTETFF,TGCAGCGTTGAAGACCCGGGACACCGGGTCACTGAAACTTTCTTT
NA,TRBJ2-3,TRBV7-8,NA,CASSLVTLVSTDTQYF,TGTGCCAGCAGCTTAGTCACCTTAGTGAGCACAGATACGCAGTATTTT
NA,TRBJ2-3,TRBV29-1,TRBD2,CSVDAGETDTQYF,TGCAGCGTTGACGCGGGGGAGACAGATACGCAGTATTTT
NA,TRBJ1-2,TRBV19,NA,CASSIPPRGGDYGYTF,TGTGCCAGTAGTATACCCCCGCGGGGAGGAGACTATGGCTACACCTTC
NA,TRBJ1-1,TRBV13,NA,CASSSGGRGFTEAFF,TGTGCCAGCAGCTCAGGTGGCAGGGGATTCACTGAAGCTTTCTTT
NA,TRBJ2-7,TRBV5-6,NA,CASSFRDEQYF,TGTGCCAGCAGCTTTAGAGACGAGCAGTACTTC
NA,TRBJ2-5,TRBV5-4,NA,CASSLGEELGTQYF,TGTGCCAGCAGCTTGGGCGAAGAACTGGGGACCCAGTACTTC
few,TRBJ1-3,TRBV25-1,TRBD1,CATDRGSGNTIYF,TGTGCCACAGACAGGGGTTCTGGGAACACCATATATTTT
NA,TRBJ2-3,TRBV7-2,NA,CASSSTWPDTQYF,TGTGCCAGCAGTTCCACTTGGCCAGATACGCAGTATTTT
NA,TRBJ2-2,TRBV5-6,TRBD1,CASSRMGQEVPGELFF,TGTGCCAGCAGTAGGATGGGACAGGAGGTGCCCGGGGAGCTGTTTTTT
NA,TRBJ2-5,TRBV5-6,NA,CASSFLGQETQYF,TGTGCCAGCAGCTTCCTGGGACAAGAGACCCAGTACTTC
NA,TRBJ1-2,TRBV30,NA,CAWDGLPSGYTF,TGTGCCTGGGATGGACTGCCGTCCGGCTACACCTTC
NA,TRBJ1-6,TRBV19,NA,CASSILSSSYNSPLHF,TGTGCCAGTAGTATTCTCAGTAGCTCCTATAATTCACCCCTCCACTTT
NA,TRBJ1-5,TRBV27,NA,CASRSGGSNQPQHF,TGTGCCAGCAGATCTGGGGGCAGCAATCAGCCCCAGCATTTT
few,TRBJ2-7,TRBV5-4,NA,CASSYGTARQYF,TGTGCCAGCAGCTATGGGACCGCAAGGCAGTACTTC